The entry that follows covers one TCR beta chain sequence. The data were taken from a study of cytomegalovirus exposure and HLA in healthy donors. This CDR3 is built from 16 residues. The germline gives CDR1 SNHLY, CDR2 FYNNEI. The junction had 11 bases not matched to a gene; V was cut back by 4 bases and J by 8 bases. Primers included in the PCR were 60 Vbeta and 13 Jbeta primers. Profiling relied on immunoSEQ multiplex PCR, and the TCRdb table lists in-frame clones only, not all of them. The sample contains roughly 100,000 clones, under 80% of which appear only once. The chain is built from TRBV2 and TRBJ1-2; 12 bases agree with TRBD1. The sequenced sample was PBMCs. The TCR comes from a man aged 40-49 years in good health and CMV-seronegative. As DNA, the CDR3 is TGTGCCAGCAGTGTAGGGACAGGGGGCAGGGTTCGAGGCTACACCTTC. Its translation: CASSVGTGGRVRGYTF. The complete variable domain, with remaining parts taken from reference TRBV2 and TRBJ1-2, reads EPEVTQTPSHQVTQMGQEVILRCVPISNHLYFYWYRQILGQKVEFLVSFYNNEISEKSEIFDDQFSVERPDGSNFTLKIRSTKLEDSAMYFCASSVGTGGRVRGYTFGSGTRLTVV.